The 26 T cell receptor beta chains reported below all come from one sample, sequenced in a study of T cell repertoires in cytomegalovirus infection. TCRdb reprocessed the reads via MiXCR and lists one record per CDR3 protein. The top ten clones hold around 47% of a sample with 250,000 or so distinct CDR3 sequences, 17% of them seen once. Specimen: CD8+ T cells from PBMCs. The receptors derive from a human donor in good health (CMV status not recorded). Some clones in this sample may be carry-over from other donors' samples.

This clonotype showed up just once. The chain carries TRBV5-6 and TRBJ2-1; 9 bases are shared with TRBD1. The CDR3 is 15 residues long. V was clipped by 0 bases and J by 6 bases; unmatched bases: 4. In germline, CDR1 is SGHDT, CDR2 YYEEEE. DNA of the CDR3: TGTGCCAGCAGCTTGGACGGGACAGGGCGCAATGAGCAGTTCTTC. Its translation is CASSLDGTGRNEQFF.

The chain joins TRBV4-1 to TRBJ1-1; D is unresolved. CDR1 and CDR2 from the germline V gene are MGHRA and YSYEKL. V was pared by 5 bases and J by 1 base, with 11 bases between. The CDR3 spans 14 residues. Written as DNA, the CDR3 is TGCGCCAGCAGCACCCAGGAGGGGAACACTGAAGCTTTCTTT. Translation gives CASSTQEGNTEAFF.

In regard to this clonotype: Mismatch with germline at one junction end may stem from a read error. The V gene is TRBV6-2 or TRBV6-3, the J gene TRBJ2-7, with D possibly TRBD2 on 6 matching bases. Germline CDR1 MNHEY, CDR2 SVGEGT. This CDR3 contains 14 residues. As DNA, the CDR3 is TGTACCAGCAGTTACTCTAGCGACAGCTACGAGCAGTACTTC. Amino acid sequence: CTSSYSSDSYEQYF.

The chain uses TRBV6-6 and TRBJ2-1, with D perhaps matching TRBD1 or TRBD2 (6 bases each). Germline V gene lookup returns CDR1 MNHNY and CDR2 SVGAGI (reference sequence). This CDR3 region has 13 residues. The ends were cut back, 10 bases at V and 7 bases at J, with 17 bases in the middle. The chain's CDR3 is CAISRGLGNEQFF. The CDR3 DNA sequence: TGTGCCATCTCCAGGGGACTCGGTAATGAGCAGTTCTTC.

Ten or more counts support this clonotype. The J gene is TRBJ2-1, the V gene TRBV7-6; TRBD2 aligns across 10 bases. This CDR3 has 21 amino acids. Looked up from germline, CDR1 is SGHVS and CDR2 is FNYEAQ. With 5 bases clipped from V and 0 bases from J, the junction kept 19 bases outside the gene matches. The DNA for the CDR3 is TGTGCCAGCAGCCAGGCTGGGTTAGGGCTAGCGGGGGCCAGCTCCTACAATGAGCAGTTCTTC. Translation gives CASSQAGLGLAGASSYNEQFF. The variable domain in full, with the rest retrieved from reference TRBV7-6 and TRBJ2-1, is GAGVSQSPRYKVTKRGQDVALRCDPISGHVSLYWYRQALGQGPEFLTYFNYEAQQDKSGLPNDRFSAERPEGSISTLTIQRTEQRDSAMYRCASSQAGLGLAGASSYNEQFFGPGTRLTVL.

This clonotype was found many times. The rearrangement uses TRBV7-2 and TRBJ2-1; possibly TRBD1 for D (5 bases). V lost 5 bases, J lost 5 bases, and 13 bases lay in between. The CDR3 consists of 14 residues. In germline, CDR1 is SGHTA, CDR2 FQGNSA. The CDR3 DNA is TGTGCCAGCAGCCAAGGGGTTGGCCACAATGAGCAGTTCTTC. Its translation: CASSQGVGHNEQFF.

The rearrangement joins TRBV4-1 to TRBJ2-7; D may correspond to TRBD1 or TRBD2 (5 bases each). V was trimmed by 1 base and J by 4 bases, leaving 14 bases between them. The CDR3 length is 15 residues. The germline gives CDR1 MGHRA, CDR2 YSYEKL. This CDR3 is CASSQVFAGRYEQYF. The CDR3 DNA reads TGCGCCAGCAGCCAAGTTTTCGCAGGGAGATACGAGCAGTACTTC.

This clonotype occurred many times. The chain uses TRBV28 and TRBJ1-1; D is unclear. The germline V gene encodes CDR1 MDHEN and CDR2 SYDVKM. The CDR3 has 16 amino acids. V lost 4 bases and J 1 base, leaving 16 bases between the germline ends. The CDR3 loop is CASSWTVLITNTEAFF. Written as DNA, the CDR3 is TGTGCCAGCAGTTGGACTGTACTAATCACGAACACTGAAGCTTTCTTT.

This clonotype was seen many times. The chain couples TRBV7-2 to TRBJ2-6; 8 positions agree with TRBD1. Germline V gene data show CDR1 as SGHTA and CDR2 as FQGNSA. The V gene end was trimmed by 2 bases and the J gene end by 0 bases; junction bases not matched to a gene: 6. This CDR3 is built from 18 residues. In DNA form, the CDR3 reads TGTGCCAGCAGCTTATCAGGACAGGGTTACTCTGGGGCCAACGTCCTGACTTTC. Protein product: CASSLSGQGYSGANVLTF.

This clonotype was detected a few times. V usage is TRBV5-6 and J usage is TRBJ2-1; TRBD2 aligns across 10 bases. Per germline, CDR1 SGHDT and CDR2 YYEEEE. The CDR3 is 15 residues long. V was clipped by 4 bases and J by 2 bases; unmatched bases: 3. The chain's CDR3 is CASSLGTSAYNEQFF. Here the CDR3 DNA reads TGTGCCAGCAGCCTCGGGACTAGCGCCTACAATGAGCAGTTCTTC.

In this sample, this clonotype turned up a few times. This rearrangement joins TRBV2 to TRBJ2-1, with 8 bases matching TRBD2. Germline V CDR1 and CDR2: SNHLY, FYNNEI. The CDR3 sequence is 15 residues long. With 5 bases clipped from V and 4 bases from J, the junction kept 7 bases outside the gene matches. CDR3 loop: CASSWRLAPYNEQFF. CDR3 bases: TGTGCCAGCAGTTGGAGACTAGCGCCATACAATGAGCAGTTCTTC.

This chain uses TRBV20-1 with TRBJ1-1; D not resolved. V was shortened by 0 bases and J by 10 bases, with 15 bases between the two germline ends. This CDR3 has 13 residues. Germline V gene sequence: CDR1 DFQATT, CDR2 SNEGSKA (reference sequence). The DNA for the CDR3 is TGCAGTGCTAGAGATCAGATTACACTGGGAGCTTTCTTT. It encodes CSARDQITLGAFF.

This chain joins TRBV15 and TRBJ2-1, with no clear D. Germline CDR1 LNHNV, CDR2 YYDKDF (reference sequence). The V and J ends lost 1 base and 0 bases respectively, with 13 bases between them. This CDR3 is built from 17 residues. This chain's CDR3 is CATSRGGRASSYNEQFF. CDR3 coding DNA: TGTGCCACCAGCAGAGGTGGTCGGGCCAGCTCCTACAATGAGCAGTTCTTC.

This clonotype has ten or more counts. This CDR3 reads CALIGSFDRGDYGYTF. The CDR3 nucleotides read TGTGCCCTGATAGGCTCATTCGACAGGGGGGACTATGGCTACACCTTC. The V call is TRBV7-9, the J call TRBJ1-2, with 9 positions matching TRBD1. The CDR3 runs to 16 residues. Per germline, CDR1 SEHNR and CDR2 FQNEAQ (reference sequence). J lost 3 bases, V lost 11 bases, and 16 bases had no gene match.

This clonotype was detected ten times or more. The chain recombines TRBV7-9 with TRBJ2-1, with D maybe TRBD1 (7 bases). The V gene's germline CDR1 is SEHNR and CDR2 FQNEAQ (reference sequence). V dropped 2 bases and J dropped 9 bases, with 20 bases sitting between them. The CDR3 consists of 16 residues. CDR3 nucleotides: TGTGCCAGCAGCTTAATGGAGCAGGGGGGTAAAAGTGAGCAGTTCTTC. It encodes CASSLMEQGGKSEQFF.

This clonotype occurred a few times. CDR3 in DNA: TGCGCCAGCAGCCAAGATGAGGACAGGAGCACCGGGGAGCTGTTTTTT. Its protein product is CASSQDEDRSTGELFF. The J gene is TRBJ2-2, the V gene TRBV4-1; 7 bases align to TRBD1. V was clipped by 0 bases and J by 4 bases; unmatched bases: 5. This CDR3 is built from 16 residues. Per the germline V gene, CDR1 is MGHRA and CDR2 is YSYEKL.

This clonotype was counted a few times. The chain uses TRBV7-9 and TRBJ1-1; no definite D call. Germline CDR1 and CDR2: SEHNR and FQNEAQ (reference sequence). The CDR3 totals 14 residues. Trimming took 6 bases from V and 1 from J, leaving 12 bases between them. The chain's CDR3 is CASSGLGTNTEAFF. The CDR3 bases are TGTGCCAGCAGTGGGCTGGGTACGAACACTGAAGCTTTCTTT.

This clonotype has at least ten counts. CDR3 DNA sequence: TGTGCCACCAGCAGAGATCCCGACCCTCAAGAGACCCAGTACTTC. Its translation is CATSRDPDPQETQYF. The chain links TRBV15 to TRBJ2-5; D gene ambiguous. V lost 0 bases and J 2 bases, leaving 10 bases between the germline ends. Germline V CDR1 and CDR2: LNHNV, YYDKDF (reference sequence). The CDR3 totals 15 residues.

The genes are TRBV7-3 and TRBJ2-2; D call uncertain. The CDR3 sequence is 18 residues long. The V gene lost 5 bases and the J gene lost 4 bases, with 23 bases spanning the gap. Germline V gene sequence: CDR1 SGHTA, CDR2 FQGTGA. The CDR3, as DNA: TGTGCCAGCAGCCCCGGGTCCGCTGGAACGTCTATCACCGGGGAGCTGTTTTTT. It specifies CASSPGSAGTSITGELFF.

The chain's CDR3 is CASRPGTNTGELFF. The CDR3 nucleotides are TGTGCCAGTAGGCCAGGGACAAACACCGGGGAGCTGTTTTTT. The genes are TRBV19 and TRBJ2-2; TRBD1 might be the D (6 bases). The ends were cut back, 6 bases at V and 2 bases at J, with 10 bases in the middle. Germline CDR1 LNHDA, CDR2 SQIVND (reference sequence). CDR3 size: 14 residues.

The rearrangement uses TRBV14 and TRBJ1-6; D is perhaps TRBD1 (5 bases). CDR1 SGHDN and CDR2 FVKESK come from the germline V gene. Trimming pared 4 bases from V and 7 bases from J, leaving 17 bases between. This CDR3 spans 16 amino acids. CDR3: CASSPGRGSKNSPLHF. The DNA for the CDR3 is TGTGCCAGCAGCCCGGGGCGGGGCAGTAAGAATTCACCCCTCCACTTT.

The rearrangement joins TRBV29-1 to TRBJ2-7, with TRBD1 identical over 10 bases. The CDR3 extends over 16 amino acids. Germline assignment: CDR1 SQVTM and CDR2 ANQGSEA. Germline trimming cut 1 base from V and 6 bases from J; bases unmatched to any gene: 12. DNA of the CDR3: TGCAGCGTTGAAGTAGGAGAGACAGGGGGCTCTGGCGAGCAGTACTTC. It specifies CSVEVGETGGSGEQYF.

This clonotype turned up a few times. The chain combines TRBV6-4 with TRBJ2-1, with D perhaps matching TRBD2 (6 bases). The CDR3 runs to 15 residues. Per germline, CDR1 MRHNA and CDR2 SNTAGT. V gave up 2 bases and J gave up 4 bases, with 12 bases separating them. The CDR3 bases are TGTGCCAGCAGTGACGGTAGCGGCGATTACAATGAGCAGTTCTTC. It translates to CASSDGSGDYNEQFF.

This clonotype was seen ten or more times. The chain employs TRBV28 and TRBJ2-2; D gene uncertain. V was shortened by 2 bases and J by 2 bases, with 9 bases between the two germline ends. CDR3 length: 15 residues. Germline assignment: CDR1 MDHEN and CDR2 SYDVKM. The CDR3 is CASSLGRVNTGELFF. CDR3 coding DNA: TGTGCCAGCAGTTTAGGGCGAGTAAACACCGGGGAGCTGTTTTTT.

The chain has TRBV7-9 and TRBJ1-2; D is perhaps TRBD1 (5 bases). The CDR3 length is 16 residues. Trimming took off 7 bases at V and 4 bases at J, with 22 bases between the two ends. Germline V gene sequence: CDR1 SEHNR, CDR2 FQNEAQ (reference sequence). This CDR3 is CASTSSVAGYGYGYTF. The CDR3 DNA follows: TGTGCCAGCACCTCCTCGGTTGCAGGGTATGGCTATGGCTACACCTTC.

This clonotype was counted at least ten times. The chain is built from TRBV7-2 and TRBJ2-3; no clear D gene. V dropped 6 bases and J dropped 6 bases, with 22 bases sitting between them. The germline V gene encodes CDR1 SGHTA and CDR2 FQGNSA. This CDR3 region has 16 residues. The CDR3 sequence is CASSSLGSPRRDTQYF. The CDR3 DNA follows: TGTGCCAGCAGTTCACTCGGGTCGCCCCGGCGGGATACGCAGTATTTT.